These 22 T cell receptor beta chains share one sample of origin, sequenced in a study of blood T cell repertoires in COVID-19 (dated by TCRdb to 2020 to 2022). The library came from the immunoSEQ multiplex PCR assay. The table comes from immuneACCESS by way of TCRdb, which keeps in-frame sequences with V and J called. Part of the clones is missing from these tables; in studies checked, under half for an unresolved V gene and the rest for unknown reasons. Recorded for this sample are about 200,000 clones; roughly 83% of them occurred a single time. The ten most abundant clones make up 4.5% to 7% of the sample. Sequenced input: PBMCs or T cells enriched from blood (not recorded which). The receptors shown here come from a man aged 35-49 years with acute COVID-19.

To note about this clone: The same CDR3 can be traced to other DNA sequences in this sample. The J gene is TRBJ1-2, the V gene TRBV24-1; D possibly corresponds to TRBD1 (5 bases). The CDR3 runs to 15 residues. The germline V and J ends were trimmed by 0 bases and 2 bases, with 9 bases remaining between them. In germline, CDR1 is KGHDR, CDR2 SFDVKD. The DNA of the CDR3 is TGTGCCACCAGTGATTTGACAGGCGGAAACTATGGCTACACCTTC. It codes for CATSDLTGGNYGYTF.

J is TRBJ2-1 and V is TRBV2; D remains unclear. Per germline, CDR1 SNHLY and CDR2 FYNNEI. Trimming pared 2 bases from V and 14 bases from J, leaving 10 bases between. There are 11 residues in the CDR3. CDR3 residues: CASSEYTKKFF. CDR3 DNA sequence: TGTGCCAGCAGTGAATACACGAAAAAGTTCTTC.

This chain connects TRBV28 to TRBJ2-2; maybe TRBD1 (6 bases). CDR1 MDHEN and CDR2 SYDVKM come from the germline V gene. V lost 5 bases and J lost 4, with 17 bases in between. The CDR3 is 16 residues long. CDR3 region: CASSPGDIVTTGELFF. CDR3 bases: TGTGCCAGCAGTCCCGGGGACATCGTTACCACCGGGGAGCTGTTTTTT. Using reference TRBV28 and TRBJ2-2 for the parts outside the CDR3, the full variable domain is DVKVTQSSRYLVKRTGEKVFLECVQDMDHENMFWYRQDPGLGLRLIYFSYDVKMKEKGDIPEGYSVSREKKERFSLILESASTNQTSMYLCASSPGDIVTTGELFFGEGSRLTVL.

This clone was recorded once. CDR3 amino acids: CASSPTATSGRGDTQYF. CDR3 bases: TGTGCCAGCAGCCCAACCGCGACTAGCGGGAGGGGAGATACGCAGTATTTT. The chain couples TRBV9 to TRBJ2-3, with 14 nucleotides matching TRBD2. The CDR3 consists of 17 residues. V was clipped by 4 bases and J by 5 bases; unmatched bases: 9. Germline-derived CDR1 and CDR2 are SGDLS and YYNGEE.

This chain's CDR3 is CASSLGFLAGEETQYF. In DNA, the CDR3 is TGTGCCAGCAGCTTAGGGTTCCTAGCGGGAGAGGAGACCCAGTACTTC. V gene TRBV11-3 combines with J gene TRBJ2-5; 10 bases fit TRBD2. The length of the CDR3 is 16 residues. The V and J ends lost 1 base and 5 bases, in that order; junction bases with no gene match: 7. Germline V lookup: CDR1 SGHNT, CDR2 YENEEA. The full variable domain, in which reference TRBV11-3 and TRBJ2-5 provide the parts outside the CDR3, is EAGVVQSPRYKIIEKKQPVAFWCNPISGHNTLYWYLQNLGQGPELLIRYENEEAVDDSQLPKDRFSAERLKGVDSTLKIQPAELGDSAVYLCASSLGFLAGEETQYFGPGTRLLVL.

This chain joins TRBV6-4 and TRBJ2-1; D not resolved. V shed 5 bases and J shed 5 bases, with 10 bases lying between them. The CDR3 is 13 amino acids. From germline, CDR1 is MRHNA and CDR2 SNTAGT. The CDR3 DNA reads as TGTGCCAGCAGTCCGACCCGGGACAATGAGCAGTTCTTC. Its translation is CASSPTRDNEQFF.

Only one count was recorded for this clone. The V call is TRBV7-2, the J call TRBJ2-3; 7 positions match TRBD1. The CDR3 length is 15 residues. Germline CDR1 reads SGHTA; CDR2 reads FQGNSA. V dropped 3 bases and J dropped 2; count of bases not matched to a gene: 5. CDR3 in DNA: TGTGCCAGCAGCTTGGGCAGGGGGACCACAGATACGCAGTATTTT. Encoded protein: CASSLGRGTTDTQYF.

The table lists this clone with a few counts. The J gene is TRBJ1-6, the V gene TRBV18, with D maybe TRBD1 (6 bases). Germline assignment: CDR1 KGHSH and CDR2 LQKENI. Between the trimmed V and J ends, which lost 3 bases and 7 bases, there was a span of 13 bases. The CDR3 has 15 residues. CDR3 in DNA: TGTGCCAGCTCACCTGAAACCACAGGGAATTCACCCCTCCACTTT. This sequence encodes CASSPETTGNSPLHF.

The chain employs TRBV28 and TRBJ2-7; D possibly corresponds to TRBD1 (5 bases). The CDR3 has 14 amino acids. The V gene's germline CDR1 is MDHEN and CDR2 SYDVKM. V lost 3 bases and J lost 0, with 9 bases in between. The CDR3 region is CASSLGPRSYEQYF. The CDR3 nucleotides are TGTGCCAGCAGTTTGGGGCCCCGCTCCTACGAGCAGTACTTC.

The gene calls are TRBV6-5 and TRBJ2-7; D gene ambiguous. The CDR3 totals 12 residues. Germline V CDR1 and CDR2: MNHEY, SVGAGI. V was cut by 5 bases and J by 13 bases, with 18 bases left in between. This CDR3 reads CASSQPPATPYF. CDR3 DNA: TGTGCCAGCAGTCAACCTCCCGCGACTCCTTACTTC.

The rearrangement links TRBV11-2 to TRBJ1-6, with 7 bases fitting TRBD1. Germline lookup yields CDR1 SGHAT and CDR2 FQNNGV. The CDR3 consists of 16 residues. The trim removed 3 bases at V and 8 bases at J, leaving 10 bases unmatched. The CDR3 DNA reads TGTGCCAGCAGCTTTCGATGGGACAGTAGGGATTCACCCCTCCACTTT. It translates to CASSFRWDSRDSPLHF.

This sequence joins TRBV21-1 and TRBJ1-5; the table names TRBD1, a call not compared with the DNA. TRBV21-1 is reported as a pseudogene. CDR3 length: 15 residues. CDR3 in DNA: TGTGCCAGCACCGAAAGGGACAGCCCAAATCAGCCCCAGCATTTT. Its protein is CASTERDSPNQPQHF.

The chain links TRBV5-5 to TRBJ1-2; D perhaps matches TRBD1 (6 bases). Trimming stripped 0 bases from V and 2 bases from J, with 14 bases between. The CDR3 contains 16 residues. In germline, CDR1 is SGHKS, CDR2 YYEKEE (reference sequence). CDR3 loop: CASSLGGQTRNYGYTF. DNA for the CDR3: TGTGCCAGCAGCTTGGGCGGACAGACCAGAAACTATGGCTACACCTTC. Looking up the rest from reference TRBV5-5 and TRBJ1-2 gives the full variable domain: DAGVTQSPTHLIKTRGQQVTLRCSPISGHKSVSWYQQVLGQGPQFIFQYYEKEERGRGNFPDRFSARQFPNYSSELNVNALLLGDSALYLCASSLGGQTRNYGYTFGSGTRLTVV.

J is TRBJ2-4 and V is TRBV19; D is possibly TRBD2 (6 bases). Germline CDR1 and CDR2: LNHDA and SQIVND (reference sequence). The ends were cut back, 0 bases at V and 0 bases at J, with 12 bases in the middle. CDR3 length: 17 amino acids. CDR3 DNA sequence: TGTGCCAGTAGTATAGATGGGCGGGGCGGAGCCAAAAACATTCAGTACTTC. As protein: CASSIDGRGGAKNIQYF.

The chain has TRBV6-5 and TRBJ1-5; possibly TRBD1 for D (6 bases). The CDR3 spans 14 residues. CDR1 and CDR2 from the germline V gene are MNHEY and SVGAGI. V was pared by 5 bases and J by 6 bases, with 14 bases between. The CDR3 here is CASSLTGFGQPQHF. The DNA for the CDR3 is TGTGCCAGCAGTCTCACAGGGTTTGGTCAGCCCCAGCATTTT.

This rearrangement joins TRBV5-1 to TRBJ2-1, with D maybe TRBD2 (5 bases). This CDR3 region has 15 residues. Germline CDR1 and CDR2: SGHRS and YFSETQ. The V end was cut by 4 bases, the J end by 7 bases, with 18 bases between. The DNA for the CDR3 is TGCGCCAGCAGCCCAAACTCGACGCCGGGGAATGAGCAGTTCTTC. Residues: CASSPNSTPGNEQFF.

The chain has TRBV11-2 and TRBJ1-3; 8 nucleotides align to TRBD1. After removal of 5 bases from V and 2 bases from J, the junction contained 2 bases not matched to a gene. Germline loops: CDR1 SGHAT, CDR2 FQNNGV. The length of the CDR3 is 14 residues. For the CDR3, the DNA is TGTGCCAGCAGCCCGACAGGGGCTGGAAACACCATATATTTT. Translated: CASSPTGAGNTIYF. The full variable domain, with the rest looked up from reference TRBV11-2 and TRBJ1-3, is EAGVAQSPRYKIIEKRQSVAFWCNPISGHATLYWYQQILGQGPKLLIQFQNNGVVDDSQLPKDRFSAERLKGVDSTLKIQPAKLEDSAVYLCASSPTGAGNTIYFGEGSWLTVV.

This sequence joins TRBV9 and TRBJ2-7; 10 nucleotides line up with TRBD2. V dropped 4 bases and J dropped 2; count of bases not matched to a gene: 6. This CDR3 comprises 15 residues. Germline V lookup: CDR1 SGDLS, CDR2 YYNGEE. The CDR3 region is CASSPGLAAAYEQYF. As DNA, the CDR3 is TGTGCCAGCAGCCCCGGACTAGCGGCAGCCTACGAGCAGTACTTC.

A single count supports this clone. The rearrangement links TRBV7-2 to TRBJ2-2; a possible D gene is TRBD2 (6 bases). The CDR3 totals 15 residues. The ends were cut back, 3 bases at V and 5 bases at J, with 13 bases in the middle. Germline V CDR1 and CDR2: SGHTA, FQGNSA. CDR3 sequence reads: CASSFKAGRTGELFF. The CDR3, as DNA: TGTGCCAGCAGCTTTAAAGCGGGCCGGACCGGGGAGCTGTTTTTT.

The J gene is TRBJ1-6, the V gene TRBV7-2, with 8 bases aligning to TRBD1. J gave up 13 bases and V 1 base, and 6 bases lay outside the gene matches. The germline gives CDR1 SGHTA, CDR2 FQGNSA. The CDR3 has 14 amino acids. The CDR3 coding sequence is TGTGCCAGCAGCTTAGGGGACAGGTTGGGCCCCCTCCACTTT. It encodes CASSLGDRLGPLHF.

The chain uses TRBV5-4 and TRBJ1-1; the D is unclear. Germline V gives CDR1 SGHNT, CDR2 YYREEE (reference sequence). CDR3 size: 11 residues. Trimming took off 0 bases at V and 10 bases at J, with 7 bases between the two ends. The CDR3 loop is CASSLGSTAFF. In nucleotides, the CDR3 is TGTGCCAGCAGCTTGGGTTCTACAGCTTTCTTT.

This clone was counted only a few times. The V gene is TRBV9, the J gene TRBJ2-7, with 8 bases aligning to TRBD1. The V gene end was trimmed by 5 bases and the J gene end by 10 bases; junction bases not matched to a gene: 11. This CDR3 spans 13 amino acids. CDR1 and CDR2 from the germline V gene are SGDLS and YYNGEE. The CDR3 DNA is TGTGCCAGCAGTGGGGACAGGCCCCATTACCAGTACTTC. This translates into CASSGDRPHYQYF.